A selection of T cell receptor beta chains follows, all from one sample in a study of T cell changes during pregnancy in multiple sclerosis. Using immunoSEQ multiplex PCR, the repertoire was profiled, and TCRdb retains in-frame clones only, with some absent. In the table there are around 36,000 clones, roughly nine tenths of which are singletons. Sequenced here: CD8+ T cells from peripheral blood mononuclear cells, sampled in the first trimester of pregnancy. Every receptor here comes from a female donor with multiple sclerosis, enrolled in a pregnancy study. Each CDR3 is given with its conserved first and last residue.

v_call	j_call	cdr3_aa
TRBV13	TRBJ1-5	CASSQQGANQPQHF
TRBV5-1	TRBJ1-2	CASSLGQGLDGYTF
TRBV5-1	TRBJ1-1	CASSLGRFDTEAFF
TRBV5-8	TRBJ2-7	CASSGRGPYEQYF
TRBV14	TRBJ2-7	CASSQEPSLISGDPSSYEQYF
TRBV11-1	TRBJ2-1	CASSIQSGNEQFF
TRBV2	TRBJ2-5	CASSEWGQGLETQYF
TRBV19	TRBJ2-7	CASSVTQGAYEQYF
TRBV6-1	TRBJ2-3	CASPWGGLADTQYF
TRBV5-1	TRBJ2-1	CASSLVPLAANEQFF
TRBV7-6	TRBJ2-3	CASSLPRSGGQEDTQYF
TRBV19	TRBJ1-2	CASSEQTYGYTF
TRBV7-8	TRBJ1-5	CASSGTGQPQHF
TRBV19	TRBJ2-7	CASSTGYEQYF
TRBV7-9	TRBJ1-3	CASSPIPLDYSGNTIYF
TRBV7-9	TRBJ1-3	CASSAHRDLFDLSGNTIYF
TRBV7-8	TRBJ2-1	CASSLSGGAPGRVNEQFF
TRBV19	TRBJ1-5	CASSTGGDNQPQHF
TRBV19	TRBJ2-3	CASSIDLEWSATTSTDTQYF
TRBV7-3	TRBJ1-1	CASSSDRVTEAFF
TRBV27	TRBJ1-2	CASSFGGAAYGYTF
TRBV2	TRBJ2-1	CASIWSAGWFF
TRBV5-1	TRBJ2-3	CASSEVLAGPRVDTQYF